Listed below are T cell receptor beta chains from one sample, sequenced in a study of cytomegalovirus exposure and HLA in healthy donors. The assay was immunoSEQ multiplex PCR, and TCRdb's table has in-frame clones only and misses some. The sample has about 160,000 clones; approximately 85% are singletons. The specimen was PBMCs. The receptor source for this set is a man aged 50 to 59 in good health and CMV-seropositive. Both conserved end residues are part of each CDR3. D genes are given only for firm matches. Size is omitted from some rows. Given values are once, few, many or a class for expanded clones.

clone size	D gene	V gene	J gene	CDR3 protein	CDR3 DNA
-	TRBD2	TRBV4-3	TRBJ2-7	CASSQDFGRGRLAGSYEQYF	TGCGCCAGCAGCCAAGATTTTGGCAGGGGGAGACTAGCGGGCTCCTACGAGCAGTACTTC
-	-	TRBV5-8	TRBJ2-1	CASSQDPREPSYNEQFF	TGTGCCAGCAGCCAAGATCCCCGGGAGCCTTCCTACAATGAGCAGTTCTTC
-	-	TRBV4-3	TRBJ2-4	CASSHLGWVCRSVAKNIQYF	TGCGCCAGCAGCCACCTCGGGTGGGTGTGTAGATCGGTGGCCAAAAACATTCAGTACTTC
-	TRBD1	TRBV18	TRBJ1-1	CASSVPAGGVGTEAFF	TGTGCCAGCTCAGTACCAGCAGGGGGTGTCGGCACTGAAGCTTTCTTT
-	TRBD1	TRBV2	TRBJ1-5	CASKRDRRGSYQPQHF	TGTGCCAGCAAAAGGGACAGGCGGGGGTCTTACCAGCCCCAGCATTTT
-	TRBD2	TRBV19	TRBJ2-3	CASSTHTRGADTQYF	TGTGCCAGTAGTACTCACACCCGGGGGGCAGATACGCAGTATTTT
-	-	TRBV2	TRBJ2-7	CASSEDPTRSEQYF	TGTGCCAGCAGTGAAGACCCCACGAGATCCGAGCAGTACTTC
-	-	TRBV4-1	TRBJ1-1	CASSQEGGAGVAEAFF	TGCGCCAGCAGCCAAGAGGGGGGCGCGGGGGTGGCTGAAGCTTTCTTT
few	-	TRBV6-5	TRBJ1-1	CASSKGTVGEAFF	TGTGCCAGCAGTAAGGGGACTGTCGGTGAAGCTTTCTTT
once	TRBD1	TRBV5-1	TRBJ2-7	CASSLRTGGGYEQYF	TGCGCCAGCAGCCTACGGACAGGGGGCGGGTACGAGCAGTACTTC
few	-	TRBV5-4	TRBJ1-4	CASSPAQQGEKLFF	TGTGCCAGCAGCCCGGCCCAGCAGGGTGAAAAACTGTTTTTT
-	TRBD2	TRBV4-1	TRBJ2-3	CASGLAGTDTQYF	TGCGCCAGTGGACTAGCGGGCACAGATACGCAGTATTTT
-	-	TRBV21-1	TRBJ1-6	CASTGRQGRNSPLHF	TGTGCCAGCACCGGACGACAGGGACGGAATTCACCCCTCCACTTT
-	TRBD1	TRBV7-2	TRBJ1-5	CASNGGQENQPQHF	TGTGCCAGCAACGGTGGACAGGAAAATCAGCCCCAGCATTTT
-	TRBD2	TRBV9	TRBJ2-4	CASSGGLAENIQYF	TGTGCCAGCAGCGGGGGACTAGCGGAAAACATTCAGTACTTC
-	-	TRBV2	TRBJ2-3	CASSYTGRTDTQYF	TGTGCCAGCAGCTATACAGGGCGCACAGATACGCAGTATTTT
-	-	TRBV28	TRBJ1-2	CASSLWSPYGYTF	TGTGCCAGCAGTTTATGGTCCCCTTATGGCTACACCTTC
-	-	TRBV18	TRBJ2-1	CASSSTGESISNEQFF	TGTGCCAGCTCATCAACAGGAGAATCAATTAGCAATGAGCAGTTCTTC
once	TRBD1	TRBV2	TRBJ1-4	CASSDRTGDEKLFF	TGTGCCAGCAGTGATCGGACAGGGGATGAAAAACTGTTTTTT
few	TRBD1	TRBV7-9	TRBJ2-4	CASRAGQGKNIQYF	TGTGCCAGCAGAGCGGGACAGGGCAAAAACATTCAGTACTTC
-	-	TRBV30	TRBJ1-2	CAWSDIIRGGYTF	TGTGCCTGGAGTGACATCATAAGGGGGGGCTACACCTTC
-	TRBD1	TRBV6-5	TRBJ2-5	CASSFDSRGETQYF	TGTGCCAGCAGTTTTGATTCCAGGGGGGAGACCCAGTACTTC
-	-	TRBV6-5	TRBJ1-2	CASSYGGAVSGYTF	TGTGCCAGCAGTTACGGGGGGGCGGTTTCTGGCTACACCTTC
-	-	TRBV28	TRBJ1-2	CASTTVHRESGYTF	TGTGCCAGCACCACCGTCCACAGGGAAAGCGGCTACACCTTC
-	-	TRBV9	TRBJ2-2	CASSVSGELFF	TGTGCCAGCAGCGTCTCTGGGGAGCTGTTTTTT
-	TRBD1	TRBV4-3	TRBJ1-5	CASSQDTGGKPQHF	TGCGCCAGCAGCCAAGATACAGGGGGCAAGCCCCAGCATTTT
-	TRBD1	TRBV28	TRBJ1-5	CASSYRGSNQPQHF	TGTGCCAGCAGTTACAGGGGTTCTAATCAGCCCCAGCATTTT
-	-	TRBV10-3	TRBJ2-2	CAISLTGLEAGELFF	TGTGCCATCAGTCTCACAGGGCTTGAGGCCGGGGAGCTGTTTTTT
-	-	TRBV7-7	TRBJ2-3	CASSLYPTSRDTQYF	TGTGCTAGCAGCTTATATCCTACGTCTCGGGATACGCAGTATTTT
-	TRBD1	TRBV25-1	TRBJ2-7	CASSDPKQGAHHEQYF	TGTGCCAGCAGTGACCCCAAACAGGGGGCTCACCACGAGCAGTACTTC
-	-	TRBV7-2	TRBJ2-2	CASSTFTGFVTGELFF	TGTGCCAGCAGCACCTTCACAGGGTTCGTCACCGGGGAGCTGTTTTTT
-	-	TRBV30	TRBJ1-1	CAWSVWARGTEAFF	TGTGCCTGGAGTGTCTGGGCAAGGGGGACTGAAGCTTTCTTT
-	-	TRBV5-4	TRBJ2-3	CASSSGSTDTQYF	TGTGCCAGCAGTAGCGGAAGCACAGATACGCAGTATTTT
-	-	TRBV30	TRBJ1-2	CAWSPGREVGYTF	TGTGCCTGGAGTCCAGGGAGGGAGGTTGGCTACACCTTC
-	-	TRBV28	TRBJ2-7	CASIGGARASREQYF	TGTGCCAGCATAGGAGGAGCTAGGGCCTCCCGGGAGCAGTACTTC
-	-	TRBV4-2	TRBJ2-3	CASSQDLPFYGTDTQYF	TGTGCCAGCAGCCAAGATCTCCCCTTCTATGGCACAGATACGCAGTATTTT
-	-	TRBV19	TRBJ2-1	CASISGHSYNEQFF	TGTGCCAGCATTAGCGGCCACTCCTACAATGAGCAGTTCTTC
-	TRBD1	TRBV29-1	TRBJ1-1	CSVPADRGWTEAFF	TGCAGCGTTCCCGCGGACAGGGGGTGGACTGAAGCTTTCTTT
-	TRBD1	TRBV6-5	TRBJ2-7	CASSQSPTGDYEQYF	TGTGCCAGCAGTCAAAGTCCGACAGGGGACTACGAGCAGTACTTC
-	-	TRBV10-3	TRBJ2-5	CAISAGAYETQYF	TGTGCCATCAGTGCAGGGGCATATGAGACCCAGTACTTC
-	-	TRBV21-1	TRBJ2-5	CASPRDRAQETQYF	TGTGCCTCACCCCGGGACAGGGCCCAAGAGACCCAGTACTTC
once	TRBD1	TRBV19	TRBJ1-2	CASSMDRGVNYGYTF	TGTGCCAGTAGTATGGACAGGGGCGTTAACTATGGCTACACCTTC